This TCR beta chain was recovered during a study of ipilimumab plus nivolumab after autologous stem cell transplantation. Here immunoSEQ multiplex PCR was the method, and the copy in TCRdb shows in-frame clones only, minus some. The table lists about 24,000 clones, roughly 84% of them singletons. Patients got 3 mg/kg IV nivolumab weeks 1, 4, 7, 10, then biweekly through week 26. The CDR3 is made up of 19 amino acids. Deletions cut 1 base from V and 1 base from J, with 20 bases between. Germline CDR1 is MGHRA and CDR2 is YSYEKL. The TCR sequence derives from a male donor with diffuse large B-cell lymphoma. The starting material was PBMCs, obtained in a trial of ipilimumab plus nivolumab as post-transplant consolidation. The V gene is TRBV4-1, the J gene TRBJ2-4; perhaps TRBD1 as D (5 bases). The CDR3 loop reads CASSQALVTDIGAKNIQYF. CDR3 nucleotide sequence: TGCGCCAGCAGCCAAGCCCTCGTGACAGATATAGGGGCCAAAAACATTCAGTACTTC.